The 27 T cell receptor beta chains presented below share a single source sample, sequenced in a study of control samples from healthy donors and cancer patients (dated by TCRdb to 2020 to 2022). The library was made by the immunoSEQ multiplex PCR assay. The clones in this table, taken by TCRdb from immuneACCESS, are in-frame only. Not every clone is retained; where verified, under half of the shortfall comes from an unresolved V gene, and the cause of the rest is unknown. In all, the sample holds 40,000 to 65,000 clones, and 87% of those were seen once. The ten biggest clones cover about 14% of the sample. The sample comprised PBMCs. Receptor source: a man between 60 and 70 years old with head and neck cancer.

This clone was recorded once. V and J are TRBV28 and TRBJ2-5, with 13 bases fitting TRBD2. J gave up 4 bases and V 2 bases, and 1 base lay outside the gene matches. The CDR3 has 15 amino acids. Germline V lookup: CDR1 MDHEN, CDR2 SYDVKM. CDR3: CASSLRTSGGETQYF. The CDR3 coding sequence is TGTGCCAGCAGTTTACGGACTAGCGGGGGAGAGACCCAGTACTTC. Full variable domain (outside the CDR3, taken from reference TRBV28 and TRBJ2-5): DVKVTQSSRYLVKRTGEKVFLECVQDMDHENMFWYRQDPGLGLRLIYFSYDVKMKEKGDIPEGYSVSREKKERFSLILESASTNQTSMYLCASSLRTSGGETQYFGPGTRLLVL.

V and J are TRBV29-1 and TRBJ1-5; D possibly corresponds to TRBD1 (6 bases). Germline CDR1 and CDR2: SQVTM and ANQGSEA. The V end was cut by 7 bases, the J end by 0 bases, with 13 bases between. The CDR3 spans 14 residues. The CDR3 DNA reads TGCAGCGCCGCAACAGGGTTTAGCAATCAGCCCCAGCATTTT. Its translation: CSAATGFSNQPQHF.

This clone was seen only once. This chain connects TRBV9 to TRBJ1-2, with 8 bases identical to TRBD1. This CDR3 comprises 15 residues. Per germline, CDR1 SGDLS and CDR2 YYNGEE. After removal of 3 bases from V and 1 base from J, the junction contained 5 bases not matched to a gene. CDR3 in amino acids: CASSAPGQVNYGYTF. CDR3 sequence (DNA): TGTGCCAGCAGCGCGCCGGGACAGGTTAACTATGGCTACACCTTC.

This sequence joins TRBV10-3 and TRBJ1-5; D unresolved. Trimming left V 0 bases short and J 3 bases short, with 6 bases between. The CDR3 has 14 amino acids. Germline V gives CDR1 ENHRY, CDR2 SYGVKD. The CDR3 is CAISESMTNQPQHF. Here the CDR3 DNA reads TGTGCCATCAGTGAGTCGATGACCAATCAGCCCCAGCATTTT.

CDR3 DNA: TGTGCCAGCAGCCCCCTGGGACAGGCCACAGATACGCAGTATTTT. This codes for CASSPLGQATDTQYF. The chain carries TRBV27 and TRBJ2-3; 8 bases are a match to TRBD1. CDR1 and CDR2 (germline): MNHEY, SMNVEV (reference sequence). This CDR3 has 15 residues. V gave up 6 bases and J gave up 2 bases; unmatched junction bases: 7.

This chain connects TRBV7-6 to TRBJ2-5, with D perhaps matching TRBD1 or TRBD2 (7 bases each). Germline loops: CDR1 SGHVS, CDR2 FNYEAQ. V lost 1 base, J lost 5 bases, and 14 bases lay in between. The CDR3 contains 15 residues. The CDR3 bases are TGTGCCAGCAGCTTAGGACAGGGAGGGTTGGAGACCCAGTACTTC. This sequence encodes CASSLGQGGLETQYF.

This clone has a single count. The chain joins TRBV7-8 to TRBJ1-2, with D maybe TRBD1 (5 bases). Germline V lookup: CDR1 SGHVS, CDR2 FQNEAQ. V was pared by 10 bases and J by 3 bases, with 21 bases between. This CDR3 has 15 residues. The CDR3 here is CATKGERSRDYGYTF. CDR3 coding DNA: TGTGCCACTAAAGGGGAACGGTCGAGGGACTATGGCTACACCTTC. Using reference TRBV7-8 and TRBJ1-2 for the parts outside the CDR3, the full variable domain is GAGVSQSPRYKVAKRGQDVALRCDPISGHVSLFWYQQALGQGPEFLTYFQNEAQLDKSGLPSDRFFAERPEGSVSTLKIQRTQQEDSAVYLCATKGERSRDYGYTFGSGTRLTVV.

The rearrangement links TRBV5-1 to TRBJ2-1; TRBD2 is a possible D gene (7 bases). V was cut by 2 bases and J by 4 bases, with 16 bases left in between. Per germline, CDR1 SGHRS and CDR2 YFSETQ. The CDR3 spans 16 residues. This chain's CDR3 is CASSFGLEGGYNEQFF. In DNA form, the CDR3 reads TGCGCCAGCAGCTTCGGACTAGAGGGGGGATACAATGAGCAGTTCTTC.

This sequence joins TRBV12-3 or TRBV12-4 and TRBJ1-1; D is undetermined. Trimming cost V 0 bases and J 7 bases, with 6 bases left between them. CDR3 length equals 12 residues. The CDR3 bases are TGTGCCAGCAGTTTAGCAAGATATGAAGCTTTCTTT. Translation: CASSLARYEAFF.

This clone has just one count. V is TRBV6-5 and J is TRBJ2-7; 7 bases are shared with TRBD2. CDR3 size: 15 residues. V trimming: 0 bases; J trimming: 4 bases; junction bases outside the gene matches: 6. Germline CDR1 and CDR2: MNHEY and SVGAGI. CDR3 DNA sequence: TGTGCCAGCAGTTACTCGATTGGCGGGGGTTACGAGCAGTACTTC. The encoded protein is CASSYSIGGGYEQYF.

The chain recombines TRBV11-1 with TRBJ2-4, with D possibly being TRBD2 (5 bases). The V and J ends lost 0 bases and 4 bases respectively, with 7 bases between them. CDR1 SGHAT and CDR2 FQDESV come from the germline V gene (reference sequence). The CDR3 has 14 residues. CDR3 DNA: TGTGCCAGCAGCTTAGCCGGGGAAAAAAACATTCAGTACTTC. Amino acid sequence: CASSLAGEKNIQYF.

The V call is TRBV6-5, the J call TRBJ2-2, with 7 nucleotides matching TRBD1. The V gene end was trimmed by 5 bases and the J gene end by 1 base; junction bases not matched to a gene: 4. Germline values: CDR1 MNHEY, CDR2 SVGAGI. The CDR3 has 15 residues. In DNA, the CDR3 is TGTGCCAGCAGTCGGACAGGCCGGAACACCGGGGAGCTGTTTTTT. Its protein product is CASSRTGRNTGELFF.

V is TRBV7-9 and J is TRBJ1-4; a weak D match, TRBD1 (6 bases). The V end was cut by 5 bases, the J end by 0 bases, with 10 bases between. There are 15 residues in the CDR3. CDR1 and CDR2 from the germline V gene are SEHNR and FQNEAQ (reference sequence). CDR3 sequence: CASSTTGSTNEKLFF. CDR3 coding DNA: TGTGCCAGCAGCACTACAGGGTCAACTAATGAAAAACTGTTTTTT.

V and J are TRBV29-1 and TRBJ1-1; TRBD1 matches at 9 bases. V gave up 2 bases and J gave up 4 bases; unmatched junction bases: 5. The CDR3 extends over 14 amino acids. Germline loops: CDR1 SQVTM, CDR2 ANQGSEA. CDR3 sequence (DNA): TGCAGCGTTGAACTGACAGGGGGTTTCACTGAAGCTTTCTTT. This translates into CSVELTGGFTEAFF. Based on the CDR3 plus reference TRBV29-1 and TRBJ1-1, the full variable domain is SAVISQKPSRDICQRGTSLTIQCQVDSQVTMMFWYRQQPGQSLTLIATANQGSEATYESGFVIDKFPISRPNLTFSTLTVSNMSPEDSSIYLCSVELTGGFTEAFFGQGTRLTVV.

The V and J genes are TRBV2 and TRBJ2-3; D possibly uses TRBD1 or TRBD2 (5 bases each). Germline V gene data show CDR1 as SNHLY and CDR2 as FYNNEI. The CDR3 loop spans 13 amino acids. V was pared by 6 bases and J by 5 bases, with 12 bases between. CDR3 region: CASRRDLGDTQYF. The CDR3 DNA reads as TGTGCCAGCAGGAGGGACCTAGGAGATACGCAGTATTTT.

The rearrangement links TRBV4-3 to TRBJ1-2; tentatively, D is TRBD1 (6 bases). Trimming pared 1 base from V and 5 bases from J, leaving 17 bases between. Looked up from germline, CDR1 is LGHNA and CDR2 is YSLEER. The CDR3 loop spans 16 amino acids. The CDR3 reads CASSQASSQGWYGYTF. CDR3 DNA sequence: TGCGCCAGCAGCCAAGCCTCTTCACAGGGTTGGTATGGCTACACCTTC.

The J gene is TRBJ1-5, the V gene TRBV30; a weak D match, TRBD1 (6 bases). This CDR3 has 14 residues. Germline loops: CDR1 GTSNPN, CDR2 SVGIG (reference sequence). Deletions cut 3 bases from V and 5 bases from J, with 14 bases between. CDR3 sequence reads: CAWSGGQGDQPQHF. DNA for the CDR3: TGTGCCTGGAGCGGGGGCCAGGGCGATCAGCCCCAGCATTTT.

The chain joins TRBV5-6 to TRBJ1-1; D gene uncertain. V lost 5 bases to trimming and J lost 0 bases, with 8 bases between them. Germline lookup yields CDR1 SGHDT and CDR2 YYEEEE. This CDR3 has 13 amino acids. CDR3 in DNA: TGTGCCAGCAGTCCAGTATTGAACACTGAAGCTTTCTTT. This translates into CASSPVLNTEAFF. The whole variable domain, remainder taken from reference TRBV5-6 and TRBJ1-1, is DAGVTQSPTHLIKTRGQQVTLRCSPKSGHDTVSWYQQALGQGPQFIFQYYEEEERQRGNFPDRFSGHQFPNYSSELNVNALLLGDSALYLCASSPVLNTEAFFGQGTRLTVV.

CDR3 nucleotide sequence: TGTGCCTGGACCGGGACCGCGGTCCGCGAGCAGTACTTC. Its translation is CAWTGTAVREQYF. This chain uses TRBV30 with TRBJ2-7; TRBD1 or TRBD2 may be the D gene (5 bases each). The CDR3 totals 13 residues. V gave up 4 bases and J gave up 6 bases, with 16 bases separating them. Germline lookup yields CDR1 GTSNPN and CDR2 SVGIG (reference sequence).

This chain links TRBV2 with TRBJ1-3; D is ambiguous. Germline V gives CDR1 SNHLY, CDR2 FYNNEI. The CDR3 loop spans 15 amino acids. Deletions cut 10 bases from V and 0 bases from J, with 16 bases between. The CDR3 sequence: CATSPQRSSGNTIYF. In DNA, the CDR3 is TGTGCCACGAGCCCACAGAGAAGCTCTGGAAACACCATATATTTT.

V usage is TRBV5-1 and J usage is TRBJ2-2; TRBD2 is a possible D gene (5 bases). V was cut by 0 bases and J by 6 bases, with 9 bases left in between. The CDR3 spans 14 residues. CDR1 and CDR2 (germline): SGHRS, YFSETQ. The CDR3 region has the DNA TGCGCCAGCAGCTTGGAGGCTAGCCCCGGGGAGCTGTTTTTT. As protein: CASSLEASPGELFF.

The CDR3 is CASSGGGAGANVLTF. In DNA, the CDR3 is TGTGCCAGCAGCGGCGGGGGGGCCGGGGCCAACGTCCTGACTTTC. V and J are TRBV11-3 and TRBJ2-6, with 9 bases lining up with TRBD2. The CDR3 extends over 15 amino acids. Germline V gives CDR1 SGHNT, CDR2 YENEEA. V lost 5 bases, J lost 4 bases, and 3 bases stayed unmatched.

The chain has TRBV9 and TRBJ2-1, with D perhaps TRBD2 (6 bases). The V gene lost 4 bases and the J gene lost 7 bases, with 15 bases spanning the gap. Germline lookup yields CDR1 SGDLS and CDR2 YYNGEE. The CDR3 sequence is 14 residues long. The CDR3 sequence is CASSPSLAWNEQFF. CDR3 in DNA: TGTGCCAGCAGCCCCAGTCTAGCGTGGAATGAGCAGTTCTTC. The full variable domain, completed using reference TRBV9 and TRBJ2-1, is DSGVTQTPKHLITATGQRVTLRCSPRSGDLSVYWYQQSLDQGLQFLIQYYNGEERAKGNILERFSAQQFPDLHSELNLSSLELGDSALYFCASSPSLAWNEQFFGPGTRLTVL.

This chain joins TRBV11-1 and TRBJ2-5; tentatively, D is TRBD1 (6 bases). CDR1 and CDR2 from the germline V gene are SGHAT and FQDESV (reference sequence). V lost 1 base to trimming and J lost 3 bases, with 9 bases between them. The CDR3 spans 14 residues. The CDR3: CASSLDRAKETQYF. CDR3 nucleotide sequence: TGTGCCAGCAGCTTAGACAGGGCTAAAGAGACCCAGTACTTC.

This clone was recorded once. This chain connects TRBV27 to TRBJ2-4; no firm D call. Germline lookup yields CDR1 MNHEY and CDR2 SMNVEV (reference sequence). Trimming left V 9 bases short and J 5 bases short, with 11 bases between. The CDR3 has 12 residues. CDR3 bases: TGTGCCAGTTGCGTGGGCCAAAACATTCAGTACTTC. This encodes CASCVGQNIQYF.

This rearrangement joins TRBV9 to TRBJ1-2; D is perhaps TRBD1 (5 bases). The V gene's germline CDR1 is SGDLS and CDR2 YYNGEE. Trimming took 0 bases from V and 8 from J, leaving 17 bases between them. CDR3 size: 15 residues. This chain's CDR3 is CASSVGTEGWEGYTF. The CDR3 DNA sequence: TGTGCCAGCAGCGTAGGGACCGAGGGGTGGGAAGGCTACACCTTC.

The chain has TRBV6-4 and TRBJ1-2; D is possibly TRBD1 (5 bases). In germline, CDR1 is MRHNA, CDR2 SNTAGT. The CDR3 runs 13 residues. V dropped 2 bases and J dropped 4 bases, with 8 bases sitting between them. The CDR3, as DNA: TGTGCCAGCAGTGACACGGGGGGCTATGGCTACACCTTC. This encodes CASSDTGGYGYTF.